This T cell receptor beta chain was profiled in a study of cytomegalovirus exposure and HLA in healthy donors. To note about this clone: Its antigen is not identified.

Points from the study as a whole: A prior analysis recorded that most TCR beta V segments were productive about 87% or about 30% of the time. It was reported that TCR beta sequences correctly inferred the HLA-A and HLA-B alleles for most subjects. Most TCRs appeared rarely, but some public TCRs recurred in many donors.

PCR involved 60 Vbeta and 13 Jbeta primers. The protocol was immunoSEQ multiplex PCR, while the TCRdb copy is restricted to in-frame clones and leaves out a portion. The sample lists about 190,000 clones; more than 75% were seen once. CDR3 length: 15 residues. V shed 3 bases and J shed 3 bases, with 15 bases lying between them. Germline V gene sequence: CDR1 LNHDA, CDR2 SQIVND (reference sequence). The sequence derives from a young woman in good health and CMV-seronegative. The specimen was PBMCs. The chain uses TRBV19 and TRBJ2-7, with D perhaps matching TRBD2 (6 bases). CDR3 region: CASSIQWQGLYEQYF. The CDR3 region has the DNA TGTGCCAGTAGTATTCAATGGCAGGGACTCTACGAGCAGTACTTC.